The rows below give T cell receptor beta chains drawn from one sample of a study of T cell responses to AZD1222 COVID-19 vaccine. Some clones are missing from TCRdb's copy, which holds only in-frame ones; the method was immunoSEQ multiplex PCR. The sample lists approximately 79,000 clones; about 88% were seen once. Specimen: peripheral blood, collected on day 0 of AZD1222 vaccination. These receptors were obtained from an adult in good health. CDR3s include the opening cysteine and the closing phenylalanine or tryptophan. Each record gives: J gene, clone size, V gene, D gene, CDR3 DNA, CDR3 protein. D genes are given only for firm matches. Clone size is shown for a subset of rows, as once, few, many or a class of expanded clone.

j_call: TRBJ2-5; clone_size: -; v_call: TRBV5-4; d_call: TRBD2; cdr3_nt: TGTGCCAGCAGCTTGGCCGGTTATCTAGCGGGGGGGGCCCAGTACTTC; cdr3_aa: CASSLAGYLAGGAQYF
j_call: TRBJ1-6; clone_size: -; v_call: TRBV5-1; d_call: -; cdr3_nt: TGCGCCAGCAGCTTGGACCAGGAGGGAAATTCACCCCTCCACTTT; cdr3_aa: CASSLDQEGNSPLHF
j_call: TRBJ2-5; clone_size: -; v_call: TRBV29-1; d_call: -; cdr3_nt: TGCAGCGTTGTTAGGGGCCACCAAGAGACCCAGTACTTC; cdr3_aa: CSVVRGHQETQYF
j_call: TRBJ1-5; clone_size: -; v_call: TRBV28; d_call: -; cdr3_nt: TGTGCCAGCAGCCTAAGGGTTGGGGAGGGCAATCAGCCCCAGCATTTT; cdr3_aa: CASSLRVGEGNQPQHF
j_call: TRBJ2-7; clone_size: -; v_call: TRBV30; d_call: TRBD2; cdr3_nt: TGTGCCTGGACCCTGCCGGGACTAGCGGGAGAGTTGAGCCACGAGCAGTACTTC; cdr3_aa: CAWTLPGLAGELSHEQYF
j_call: TRBJ2-7; clone_size: -; v_call: TRBV5-1; d_call: -; cdr3_nt: TGCGCCAGCAGCTTGAGTAGAGGGGCAGGGGAGCAGTACTTC; cdr3_aa: CASSLSRGAGEQYF
j_call: TRBJ1-1; clone_size: -; v_call: TRBV2; d_call: TRBD1; cdr3_nt: TGTGCCAGCCCAGGGGGCCTGAACACTGAAGCTTTCTTT; cdr3_aa: CASPGGLNTEAFF
j_call: TRBJ1-5; clone_size: -; v_call: TRBV5-6; d_call: -; cdr3_nt: TGTGCCAGCAGCTTGTCCGGCTCCGGGCCCCAGCATTTT; cdr3_aa: CASSLSGSGPQHF
j_call: TRBJ1-3; clone_size: -; v_call: TRBV19; d_call: TRBD1; cdr3_nt: TGTGCCAGCCATATGACAGGGGCTGGAAACACCATATATTTT; cdr3_aa: CASHMTGAGNTIYF
j_call: TRBJ1-3; clone_size: -; v_call: TRBV15; d_call: -; cdr3_nt: TGTGCCACCAGCAGTAGCTCTGGAAACACCATATATTTT; cdr3_aa: CATSSSSGNTIYF
j_call: TRBJ2-1; clone_size: -; v_call: TRBV11-2; d_call: -; cdr3_nt: TGTGCCAGCAGCCAAGGAGGAGGTTTTATGGACAATGAGCAGTTCTTC; cdr3_aa: CASSQGGGFMDNEQFF
j_call: TRBJ2-3; clone_size: -; v_call: TRBV19; d_call: TRBD1; cdr3_nt: TGTGCCAGTAGTATAGCTGGACAGGGGAGCACAGATACGCAGTATTTT; cdr3_aa: CASSIAGQGSTDTQYF
j_call: TRBJ2-1; clone_size: -; v_call: TRBV14; d_call: TRBD2; cdr3_nt: TGTGCCAGCAGCCAAGGAACTAGCGGTTACAATGAGCAGTTCTTC; cdr3_aa: CASSQGTSGYNEQFF
j_call: TRBJ1-3; clone_size: -; v_call: TRBV28; d_call: -; cdr3_nt: TGTGCCAGCAGCCCTACGGCCCACTCTGGAAACACCATATATTTT; cdr3_aa: CASSPTAHSGNTIYF
j_call: TRBJ1-1; clone_size: -; v_call: TRBV7-6; d_call: -; cdr3_nt: TGTGCCAGCAGCTCGTTTGGAGAGGAAGGAATGAACACTGAAGCTTTCTTT; cdr3_aa: CASSSFGEEGMNTEAFF
j_call: TRBJ1-2; clone_size: -; v_call: TRBV7-9; d_call: -; cdr3_nt: TGTGCCAGCAGCTTAGGCGCAGGGGCGAACTATGGCTACACCTTC; cdr3_aa: CASSLGAGANYGYTF
j_call: TRBJ2-3; clone_size: -; v_call: TRBV18; d_call: -; cdr3_nt: TGTGCCAGCTCCGAGAGCACAGATACGCAGTATTTT; cdr3_aa: CASSESTDTQYF
j_call: TRBJ2-5; clone_size: -; v_call: TRBV2; d_call: -; cdr3_nt: TGTGCCAGCAGTCGCAGGGAACAAGAGACCCAGTACTTC; cdr3_aa: CASSRREQETQYF
j_call: TRBJ2-7; clone_size: -; v_call: TRBV5-6; d_call: TRBD2; cdr3_nt: TGTGCCAGCAGCTTCTTCGAGCGGGAGGGCGAGCAGTACTTC; cdr3_aa: CASSFFEREGEQYF
j_call: TRBJ1-3; clone_size: once; v_call: TRBV28; d_call: -; cdr3_nt: TGTGCCAGCAGTTCCCCCCGGGCGTTGGGTGGAAACACCATATATTTT; cdr3_aa: CASSSPRALGGNTIYF
j_call: TRBJ2-5; clone_size: once; v_call: TRBV28; d_call: -; cdr3_nt: TGTGCCAGCAGTTTGCTGAGGGGCGGAGAGACCCAGTACTTC; cdr3_aa: CASSLLRGGETQYF
j_call: TRBJ1-5; clone_size: -; v_call: TRBV6-5; d_call: TRBD1; cdr3_nt: TGTGCCAGCAGTTCGGGACAGACCCGGCCCCAGCATTTT; cdr3_aa: CASSSGQTRPQHF
j_call: TRBJ1-1; clone_size: -; v_call: TRBV2; d_call: -; cdr3_nt: TGTGCCAGCAGCCCCGGGAGAAACACTGAAGCTTTCTTT; cdr3_aa: CASSPGRNTEAFF
j_call: TRBJ2-5; clone_size: few; v_call: TRBV28; d_call: TRBD1; cdr3_nt: TGTGCCCACGGACAGGAAGGGACCCAGTACTTC; cdr3_aa: CAHGQEGTQYF
j_call: TRBJ2-4; clone_size: -; v_call: TRBV29-1; d_call: -; cdr3_nt: TGCAGCGTTGCCCATAACCCGAGGGGCATTCAGTACTTC; cdr3_aa: CSVAHNPRGIQYF
j_call: TRBJ2-1; clone_size: once; v_call: TRBV6-5; d_call: TRBD1; cdr3_nt: TGTGCCAGCGGTTCGACAGGGAATGAGCAGTTCTTC; cdr3_aa: CASGSTGNEQFF
j_call: TRBJ1-4; clone_size: -; v_call: TRBV7-9; d_call: -; cdr3_nt: TGTGCCAGCAGCGTCGGTGGAGGGAATGAAAAACTGTTTTTT; cdr3_aa: CASSVGGGNEKLFF
j_call: TRBJ2-1; clone_size: -; v_call: TRBV5-4; d_call: TRBD2; cdr3_nt: TGTGCCAGCAGCTTGGATCTGGCTAGCGGGAGTGGGTACAATGAGCAGTTCTTC; cdr3_aa: CASSLDLASGSGYNEQFF
j_call: TRBJ1-1; clone_size: -; v_call: TRBV5-4; d_call: TRBD1; cdr3_nt: TGTGCCAGCAGCTTACGGGACAGGGTTCAAGCTTTCTTT; cdr3_aa: CASSLRDRVQAFF
j_call: TRBJ1-5; clone_size: -; v_call: TRBV7-2; d_call: -; cdr3_nt: TGTGCCAGCAGCTTAGTCGGCCGGAACAATCAGCCCCAGCATTTT; cdr3_aa: CASSLVGRNNQPQHF
j_call: TRBJ2-3; clone_size: -; v_call: TRBV21-1; d_call: -; cdr3_nt: TGTGCCAGCAGCAGACTAGCGGCCGGCCCAGATACGCAGTATTTT; cdr3_aa: CASSRLAAGPDTQYF
j_call: TRBJ2-1; clone_size: -; v_call: TRBV6-5; d_call: -; cdr3_nt: TGTGCCAGCAGCCCACAGGGGGGGTACAATGAGCAGTTCTTC; cdr3_aa: CASSPQGGYNEQFF
j_call: TRBJ2-5; clone_size: -; v_call: TRBV10-3; d_call: -; cdr3_nt: TGTGCCATCAGTGAGACGGGGCCGGAGACCCAGTACTTC; cdr3_aa: CAISETGPETQYF
j_call: TRBJ2-5; clone_size: once; v_call: TRBV7-2; d_call: TRBD2; cdr3_nt: TGTGCCAGCAGCTTAGGGGGACTAGCGGGGGGTCAAGAGACCCAGTACTTC; cdr3_aa: CASSLGGLAGGQETQYF
j_call: TRBJ2-7; clone_size: -; v_call: TRBV2; d_call: -; cdr3_nt: TGTGCCAGCAGTACGGACTACACCTACGAGCAGTACTTC; cdr3_aa: CASSTDYTYEQYF
j_call: TRBJ1-2; clone_size: -; v_call: TRBV6-5; d_call: TRBD1; cdr3_nt: TGTGCCAGCAGTCTCAGGGGGCCTAACTATGGCTACACCTTC; cdr3_aa: CASSLRGPNYGYTF
j_call: TRBJ1-2; clone_size: -; v_call: TRBV28; d_call: -; cdr3_nt: TGTGCCAGCAGTTTATCGGGGGCGGGGTATGGCTACACCTTC; cdr3_aa: CASSLSGAGYGYTF
j_call: TRBJ2-3; clone_size: -; v_call: TRBV21-1; d_call: -; cdr3_nt: TGTGCCAGTTCACCGGACAGGTATACAGATACGCAGTATTTT; cdr3_aa: CASSPDRYTDTQYF
j_call: TRBJ2-2; clone_size: once; v_call: TRBV6-1; d_call: -; cdr3_nt: TGTGCCAGCAGTGACCGACTAGGTAGTACCGGGGAGCTGTTTTTT; cdr3_aa: CASSDRLGSTGELFF
j_call: TRBJ2-1; clone_size: once; v_call: TRBV11-2; d_call: TRBD2; cdr3_nt: TGTGCCAGCAGCTTTGGTAGCGGGCTCTACAATGAGCAGTTCTTC; cdr3_aa: CASSFGSGLYNEQFF
j_call: TRBJ2-1; clone_size: few; v_call: TRBV19; d_call: TRBD2; cdr3_nt: TGTGCCAGTACGACTAGCGGGACTGGCTACAATGAGCAGTTCTTC; cdr3_aa: CASTTSGTGYNEQFF
j_call: TRBJ2-7; clone_size: -; v_call: TRBV27; d_call: -; cdr3_nt: TGTGCCAGCAGTTTAGGGACAGCGGGATCGACCTACGAGCAGTACTTC; cdr3_aa: CASSLGTAGSTYEQYF
j_call: TRBJ1-2; clone_size: -; v_call: TRBV9; d_call: -; cdr3_nt: TGTGCCAGCAGCAGGGAACTCAGCACCTCCTATGGCTACACCTTC; cdr3_aa: CASSRELSTSYGYTF
j_call: TRBJ1-1; clone_size: -; v_call: TRBV7-3; d_call: -; cdr3_nt: TGTGCCAGCAGCGTCGACAGTTCAAACACTGAAGCTTTCTTT; cdr3_aa: CASSVDSSNTEAFF
j_call: TRBJ2-4; clone_size: once; v_call: TRBV18; d_call: TRBD1; cdr3_nt: TGTGCCAGCTCACCGGGACAGGGGATCGGGTACTTC; cdr3_aa: CASSPGQGIGYF
j_call: TRBJ1-5; clone_size: once; v_call: TRBV5-8; d_call: -; cdr3_nt: TGTGCCAGCAGCTTGGGGAGGGATCAGCCCCAGCATTTT; cdr3_aa: CASSLGRDQPQHF
j_call: TRBJ1-2; clone_size: -; v_call: TRBV28; d_call: -; cdr3_nt: TGTGCCAGCAGTTTAATGTCCTATGGCTACACCTTC; cdr3_aa: CASSLMSYGYTF
j_call: TRBJ2-2; clone_size: -; v_call: TRBV12-5; d_call: -; cdr3_nt: TGTGCTAGTGCCTCTAGCTGGGCCGGGGAGCTGTTTTTT; cdr3_aa: CASASSWAGELFF
j_call: TRBJ2-1; clone_size: -; v_call: TRBV6-5; d_call: TRBD2; cdr3_nt: TGTGCCAGCAGACTAGCGGGAGTCGTTGAGCAGTTCTTC; cdr3_aa: CASRLAGVVEQFF
j_call: TRBJ2-2; clone_size: -; v_call: TRBV3-1/TRBV3-2; d_call: -; cdr3_nt: TGTGCCAGCAGCCAGCGCGGGAACACCGGGGAGCTGTTTTTT; cdr3_aa: CASSQRGNTGELFF
j_call: TRBJ2-1; clone_size: -; v_call: TRBV19; d_call: TRBD2; cdr3_nt: TGTGCCAGTAGTATTCTAGCGGGCGCCCGCGGCACGTTCTTC; cdr3_aa: CASSILAGARGTFF
j_call: TRBJ1-6; clone_size: -; v_call: TRBV11-2; d_call: -; cdr3_nt: TGTGCCAGCAGCTTAGATCAGGGGCGGAATTCACCCCTCCACTTT; cdr3_aa: CASSLDQGRNSPLHF
j_call: TRBJ1-1; clone_size: -; v_call: TRBV10-1; d_call: -; cdr3_nt: TGCGCCAGCGGAGGTCACTTCCGCGAGGCTTTCTTT; cdr3_aa: CASGGHFREAFF
j_call: TRBJ2-2; clone_size: -; v_call: TRBV27; d_call: TRBD1; cdr3_nt: TGTGCCACCCGTAAACAGGGGGGCGCAAATATGGCCGGGGAGCTGTTTTTT; cdr3_aa: CATRKQGGANMAGELFF
j_call: TRBJ1-2; clone_size: -; v_call: TRBV7-9; d_call: TRBD1; cdr3_nt: TGTGCCAGCAGCTTAGGGGCCTCCGGGACAGCGGTTTATGGCTACACCTTC; cdr3_aa: CASSLGASGTAVYGYTF
j_call: TRBJ2-7; clone_size: -; v_call: TRBV3-1/TRBV3-2; d_call: -; cdr3_nt: TGTGCCAGCAGCCAAGCCCGGGAGAGGTCCGACGAGCAGTACTTC; cdr3_aa: CASSQARERSDEQYF
j_call: TRBJ2-2; clone_size: -; v_call: TRBV7-9; d_call: -; cdr3_nt: TGTGCCAGGTCGAGTACACCTGTATCGAACACCGGGGAGCTGTTTTTT; cdr3_aa: CARSSTPVSNTGELFF
j_call: TRBJ2-6; clone_size: -; v_call: TRBV6-5; d_call: -; cdr3_nt: TGTGCCAGCAGTTATAGGGGCTCTGGGGCCAACGTCCTGACTTTC; cdr3_aa: CASSYRGSGANVLTF
j_call: TRBJ1-3; clone_size: -; v_call: TRBV3-1/TRBV3-2; d_call: -; cdr3_nt: TGTGCCAGCAGCCAAGATTTGCGCCGGGGTGGAAACACCATATATTTT; cdr3_aa: CASSQDLRRGGNTIYF